Below, 2 T cell receptor beta chains from the same sample are listed, as sequenced in a study of early T cells in non-severe SARS-CoV-2 infection. TCRdb analysed the 5' RACE reads with MiXCR anew, one entry per CDR3 protein. The sample contains about 59,000 distinct CDR3 sequences, 13% of which appear only once. Material: whole blood, obtained at baseline. The receptors shown here come from an adult who was a healthcare worker with PCR-confirmed SARS-CoV-2 infection or an uninfected control (not recorded which).

In its sample, this clonotype was seen many times. J is TRBJ2-3 and V is TRBV12-1; the table's D gene call, TRBD1, was not cross checked with the DNA. TRBV12-1 is a pseudogene segment. This CDR3 is built from 16 residues. CDR3 nucleotide sequence: TGTGCCAGCAGCTCTAAGACAGGTCTGAGTAAAGATACGCAGTATTTT. Protein product: CASSSKTGLSKDTQYF.

This rearrangement joins TRBV2 to TRBJ1-6, with 7 bases fitting TRBD1. Germline V gives CDR1 SNHLY, CDR2 FYNNEI. The CDR3 length is 15 residues. After removal of 7 bases from V and 6 bases from J, the junction contained 9 bases not matched to a gene. The CDR3 protein is CASTPQTGVNSPLHF. In DNA, the CDR3 is TGTGCCAGCACACCCCAAACAGGGGTTAATTCACCCCTCCACTTT. The whole variable domain, filled in from reference TRBV2 and TRBJ1-6, reads EPEVTQTPSHQVTQMGQEVILRCVPISNHLYFYWYRQILGQKVEFLVSFYNNEISEKSEIFDDQFSVERPDGSNFTLKIRSTKLEDSAMYFCASTPQTGVNSPLHFGNGTRLTVT.